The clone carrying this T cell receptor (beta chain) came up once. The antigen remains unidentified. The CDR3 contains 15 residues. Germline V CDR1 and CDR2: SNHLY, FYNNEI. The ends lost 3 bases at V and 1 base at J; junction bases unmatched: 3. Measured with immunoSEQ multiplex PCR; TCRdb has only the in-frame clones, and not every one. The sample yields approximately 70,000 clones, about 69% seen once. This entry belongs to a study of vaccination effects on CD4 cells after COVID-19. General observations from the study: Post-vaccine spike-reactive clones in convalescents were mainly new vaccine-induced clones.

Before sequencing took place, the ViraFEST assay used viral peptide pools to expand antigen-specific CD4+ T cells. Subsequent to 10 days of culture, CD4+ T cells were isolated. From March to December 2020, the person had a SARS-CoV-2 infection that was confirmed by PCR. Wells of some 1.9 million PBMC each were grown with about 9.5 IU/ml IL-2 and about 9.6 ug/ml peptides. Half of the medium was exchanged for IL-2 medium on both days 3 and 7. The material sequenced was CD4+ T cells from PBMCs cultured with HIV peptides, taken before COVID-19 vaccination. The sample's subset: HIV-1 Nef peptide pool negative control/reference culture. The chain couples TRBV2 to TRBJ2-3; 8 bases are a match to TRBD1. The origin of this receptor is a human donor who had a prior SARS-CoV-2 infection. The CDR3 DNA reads TGTGCCAGCAGTGATCAGGGGGCCGGCACAGATACGCAGTATTTT. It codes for CASSDQGAGTDTQYF.